Below are 25 T cell receptor beta chains sequenced from a single sample in a study of cytomegalovirus exposure and HLA in healthy donors. The PCR used 60 Vbeta and 13 Jbeta primers. The data were produced by immunoSEQ multiplex PCR, yet TCRdb's version contains in-frame clones alone and is incomplete. The sample gives 65,000 to 75,000 clones, approximately 71% of which show up once; 2% to 2.5% is in the top ten. Sequencing input: PBMCs. The receptors shown here come from a woman younger than 45 in good health and CMV-seronegative.

The CDR3 protein is CASSLVSGGYEQYF. The CDR3 coding sequence is TGCGCCAGCAGCTTGGTTTCAGGGGGCTACGAGCAGTACTTC. The V gene is TRBV5-1, the J gene TRBJ2-7, with 7 bases matching TRBD1. V gave up 0 bases and J gave up 3 bases; unmatched junction bases: 3. Germline V gene data show CDR1 as SGHRS and CDR2 as YFSETQ. The CDR3 is 14 residues long.

The rearrangement uses TRBV10-3 and TRBJ1-1; D might be TRBD1 (5 bases). With 6 bases removed from V and 11 bases from J, the gap between germline ends came to 16 bases. CDR3 length: 12 residues. CDR1 and CDR2 from the germline V gene are ENHRY and SYGVKD. CDR3 DNA: TGTGCCATCAGCGACGGGGGACTAGAGGCTTTCTTT. Encoded protein: CAISDGGLEAFF.

The chain has TRBV7-3 and TRBJ2-3, with 9 bases matching TRBD2. Unmatched junction bases numbered 2, after V lost 3 bases and J lost 1 base. Germline V gene sequence: CDR1 SGHTA, CDR2 FQGTGA. The CDR3 is 15 residues long. CDR3 sequence (DNA): TGTGCCAGCAGCTTTAGCGGGGGCGGCACAGATACGCAGTATTTT. This translates into CASSFSGGGTDTQYF.

The rearrangement uses TRBV7-9 and TRBJ2-6; 10 bases align to TRBD1. The CDR3 is made up of 18 amino acids. Germline lookup yields CDR1 SEHNR and CDR2 FQNEAQ (reference sequence). Trimming cost V 5 bases and J 1 base; bases outside gene matches: 8. CDR3 protein: CASSRAGQGMSGANVLTF. CDR3 coding DNA: TGTGCCAGCAGCCGCGCGGGACAGGGGATGTCTGGGGCCAACGTCCTGACTTTC.

The rearrangement links TRBV4-2 to TRBJ2-2, with 13 bases lining up with TRBD2. The CDR3 is 18 residues long. Unmatched junction bases numbered 5, after V lost 1 base and J lost 3 bases. Germline CDR1 reads LGHNA; CDR2 reads YNFKEQ. CDR3 amino acids: CASSQGTSGGEDTGELFF. The CDR3 region has the DNA TGTGCCAGCAGCCAAGGCACTAGCGGGGGGGAAGACACCGGGGAGCTGTTTTTT.

The chain uses TRBV16 and TRBJ1-6; D is ambiguous. The V gene's germline CDR1 is KGHSY and CDR2 FQNENV. Trimming cost V 0 bases and J 6 bases, with 15 bases left between them. The CDR3 consists of 17 residues. This CDR3 reads CASSQSNLATPNSPLHF. CDR3 nucleotides: TGTGCCAGCAGCCAATCCAACCTAGCTACGCCTAATTCACCCCTCCACTTT.

The genes are TRBV6-5 and TRBJ2-2, with TRBD1 matching 9 bases. The CDR3 has 14 amino acids. Trimming took 7 bases from V and 5 from J; bases not matched to a gene: 5. CDR1 and CDR2 (germline): MNHEY, SVGAGI. CDR3 residues: CASTTDRGTGELFF. The CDR3 DNA reads TGTGCCAGCACAACCGACAGGGGGACCGGGGAGCTGTTTTTT.

This chain uses TRBV18 with TRBJ2-6; tentatively, D is TRBD1 (5 bases). V lost 1 base and J 0 bases, leaving 10 bases between the germline ends. CDR1 is KGHSH and CDR2 is LQKENI in the germline V gene. The CDR3 is made up of 17 amino acids. The DNA of the CDR3 is TGTGCCAGCTCACCACGGGGCAGGGACTCTGGGGCCAACGTCCTGACTTTC. The encoded protein is CASSPRGRDSGANVLTF. The full variable domain, its missing parts supplied by reference TRBV18 and TRBJ2-6, is NAGVMQNPRHLVRRRGQEARLRCSPMKGHSHVYWYRQLPEEGLKFMVYLQKENIIDESGMPKERFSAEFPKEGPSILRIQQVVRGDSAAYFCASSPRGRDSGANVLTFGAGSRLTVL.

The V and J genes are TRBV27 and TRBJ2-7, with 7 bases matching TRBD1. This CDR3 has 15 amino acids. CDR1 MNHEY and CDR2 SMNVEV come from the germline V gene (reference sequence). V shed 1 base, J shed 2 bases, and the junction held 5 bases outside the gene matches. The CDR3 region has the DNA TGTGCCAGCAGTTTATTAGGACAGGCCCCCTACGAGCAGTACTTC. Translation: CASSLLGQAPYEQYF.

The genes are TRBV29-1 and TRBJ2-5; D possibly corresponds to TRBD2 (6 bases). CDR3 length: 12 residues. In germline, CDR1 is SQVTM, CDR2 ANQGSEA. V gave up 4 bases and J gave up 5 bases, with 11 bases separating them. This CDR3 reads CSVGTTLETQYF. The CDR3 bases are TGCAGCGTTGGGACTACTTTGGAGACCCAGTACTTC.

V usage is TRBV5-1 and J usage is TRBJ2-3; TRBD2 agrees at 7 bases. After removal of 4 bases from V and 8 bases from J, the junction contained 4 bases not matched to a gene. The CDR3 sequence is 12 residues long. Germline-derived CDR1 and CDR2 are SGHRS and YFSETQ. The CDR3 loop reads CASSIREGTQYF. In nucleotides, the CDR3 is TGCGCCAGCAGCATCAGGGAGGGTACGCAGTATTTT.

The chain has TRBV7-2 and TRBJ2-3; 8 nucleotides align to TRBD2. Per germline, CDR1 SGHTA and CDR2 FQGNSA. Losses at the gene ends were 4 bases for V and 4 bases for J; bases not matched to a gene: 4. The CDR3 spans 14 residues. CDR3 nucleotide sequence: TGTGCCAGCAGCTCAGGACTAGCTGCAGATACGCAGTATTTT. Protein: CASSSGLAADTQYF.

The chain couples TRBV2 to TRBJ1-1; the D is unclear. CDR1 is SNHLY, CDR2 FYNNEI, per germline. The CDR3 consists of 13 residues. V shed 8 bases and J shed 1 base, with 11 bases lying between them. The CDR3 region is CASARERNTEAFF. The CDR3 region has the DNA TGTGCCAGCGCCCGGGAGAGGAACACTGAAGCTTTCTTT.

V usage is TRBV5-4 and J usage is TRBJ2-5; 7 bases are shared with TRBD2. Trimming removed 0 bases from V and 3 bases from J; junction bases left unmatched: 5. The CDR3 is 15 residues long. CDR1 is SGHNT, CDR2 YYREEE, per germline (reference sequence). The CDR3, as DNA: TGTGCCAGCAGCTTGGTGTCCCTAGCGGAAGAGACCCAGTACTTC. It is translated as CASSLVSLAEETQYF.

This chain connects TRBV7-9 to TRBJ1-5; D possibly corresponds to TRBD1 (6 bases). The CDR3 runs 17 residues. Germline-derived CDR1 and CDR2 are SEHNR and FQNEAQ (reference sequence). Trimming cost V 0 bases and J 0 bases, with 12 bases left between them. CDR3 protein: CASSLAPQGYSNQPQHF. DNA for the CDR3: TGTGCCAGCAGCTTAGCGCCACAGGGCTATAGCAATCAGCCCCAGCATTTT.

The rearrangement uses TRBV9 and TRBJ2-7; 9 bases agree with TRBD1. This CDR3 has 13 amino acids. In germline, CDR1 is SGDLS, CDR2 YYNGEE. The ends lost 3 bases at V and 4 bases at J; junction bases unmatched: 2. The CDR3 DNA reads TGTGCCAGCAGCGCGGACAGGGGTTACGAGCAGTACTTC. This translates into CASSADRGYEQYF.

The chain employs TRBV6-5 and TRBJ2-3; 9 nucleotides agree with TRBD1. CDR1 and CDR2 (germline): MNHEY, SVGAGI. The CDR3 contains 14 residues. Trimming at V came to 8 bases and at J to 1 base, leaving 4 bases not matched to a gene. CDR3 loop: CASGQGSGTDTQYF. The CDR3 DNA reads as TGTGCCAGCGGACAGGGGAGCGGCACAGATACGCAGTATTTT.

This clone has a handful of counts. The chain carries TRBV4-2 and TRBJ2-3, with 15 bases aligning to TRBD2. CDR3 length equals 14 residues. Germline loops: CDR1 LGHNA, CDR2 YNFKEQ. Unmatched junction bases numbered 4, after V lost 3 bases and J lost 12 bases. The CDR3 loop is CASSQGLAGGLQYF. The CDR3 nucleotides read TGTGCCAGCAGCCAGGGACTAGCGGGGGGACTACAGTATTTT.

CDR3 coding DNA: TGTGCCACCAGCAGGGCCCAGAGCAATCAGCCCCAGCATTTT. Translating gives CATSRAQSNQPQHF. This sequence joins TRBV15 and TRBJ1-5; D unresolved. Between the trimmed V and J ends, which lost 3 bases and 1 base, there was a span of 7 bases. The CDR3 consists of 14 residues. The germline CDR1 and CDR2 sequences are LNHNV and YYDKDF (reference sequence).

This clone was picked up one time. This sample also contains other DNA sequences that code for the same CDR3. The chain uses TRBV6-1 and TRBJ1-3; D unresolved. Per the germline V gene, CDR1 is MNHNS and CDR2 is SASEGT. The length of the CDR3 is 12 residues. V shed 3 bases and J shed 4 bases, with 4 bases lying between them. The CDR3 here is CASSERGNTIYF. The CDR3 DNA reads as TGTGCCAGCAGTGAGAGAGGAAACACCATATATTTT.

This chain connects TRBV4-3 to TRBJ2-3; TRBD2 is a possible D gene (7 bases). The CDR3 is 15 residues long. Between the trimmed V and J ends, which lost 1 base and 2 bases, there was a span of 10 bases. CDR1 is LGHNA and CDR2 is YSLEER in the germline V gene. The CDR3 DNA reads TGCGCCAGCAGCCAAGGAGGGGGGGCCACAGATACGCAGTATTTT. Its protein product is CASSQGGGATDTQYF.

This rearrangement joins TRBV10-3 to TRBJ2-3; 9 bases map to TRBD2. The germline CDR1 and CDR2 sequences are ENHRY and SYGVKD. Trimming took 4 bases from V and 3 from J; bases not matched to a gene: 5. CDR3 length equals 15 residues. In nucleotides, the CDR3 is TGTGCCATCAGTGCGCGGGGGGGCAGAACAGATACGCAGTATTTT. Translated: CAISARGGRTDTQYF.

This clone has only one observation. The V call is TRBV23-1, the J call TRBJ2-5; TRBD1 might be the D (6 bases). TRBV23-1 is an ORF, and what it does is uncertain. Trimming stripped 3 bases from V and 1 base from J, with 15 bases between. The CDR3 runs to 16 residues. Here the CDR3 DNA reads TGCGCCAGCAGTCACACTGGGGACACTTTCCAAGAGACCCAGTACTTC. It yields the protein CASSHTGDTFQETQYF.

The chain links TRBV28 to TRBJ1-3, with 7 bases aligning to TRBD1. CDR1 is MDHEN, CDR2 SYDVKM, per germline. The CDR3 loop spans 15 amino acids. The V segment lost 4 bases and the J segment 2 bases; nucleotides outside the gene matches: 5. The CDR3 nucleotides read TGTGCCAGCAGTTCTACAGGGGTGGCTGGAAACACCATATATTTT. Amino acid sequence: CASSSTGVAGNTIYF. Full variable domain (rest looked up from reference TRBV28 and TRBJ1-3): DVKVTQSSRYLVKRTGEKVFLECVQDMDHENMFWYRQDPGLGLRLIYFSYDVKMKEKGDIPEGYSVSREKKERFSLILESASTNQTSMYLCASSSTGVAGNTIYFGEGSWLTVV.

This chain uses TRBV2 with TRBJ2-5; 8 bases agree with TRBD1. The DNA end is a closer match to TRBJ2-7, so the J assignment may be wrong. The CDR3 spans 12 residues. Per germline, CDR1 SNHLY and CDR2 FYNNEI. CDR3 region: CASSGTGGEQYF. The DNA for the CDR3 is TGTGCCAGCAGCGGTACAGGGGGCGAGCAGTACTTC.